These 10 T cell receptor beta chains were sequenced from one sample in a study of Graves' ophthalmopathy and Graves' hyperthyroidism. RNA transcripts were the template, and TCR beta CDR3 regions were amplified from them. HTBI primers primed a first-round RT-PCR, and a second-round multiplex PCR followed. TCRdb called the multiplex PCR reads again in MiXCR, with one record for every CDR3 protein. This table holds a few hundred thousand distinct CDR3 sequences, 20% to 25% found once. Source material: peripheral blood. These receptors were obtained from a woman in her 50s with Graves' ophthalmopathy.

This clonotype was found many times. The CDR3 DNA is TGTGCCAGCAGTTTTCGGGCAGGAGGGAAAGGTCAGCCCCAGCATTTT. This encodes CASSFRAGGKGQPQHF. V usage is TRBV12-3 or TRBV12-4 and J usage is TRBJ1-5; D gene unclear. V gave up 3 bases and J gave up 6 bases, with 18 bases separating them. This CDR3 contains 16 residues.

This clonotype was counted at least ten times. Its ends do not fully match the called genes, so a read error is possible. V usage is TRBV20-1 and J usage is TRBJ1-1; no definite D call. The CDR3 sequence is 15 residues long. CDR1 and CDR2 from the germline V gene are DFQATT and SNEGSKA (reference sequence). CDR3 in amino acids: CSTRDLLKGNTEAFF. The CDR3 bases are TGCAGTACTAGAGATCTGCTGAAAGGGAACACTGAAGCTTTCTTT.

V gene TRBV2 combines with J gene TRBJ1-1; 10 bases align to TRBD1. Germline CDR1 and CDR2: SNHLY and FYNNEI. The length of the CDR3 is 14 residues. The trim removed 8 bases at V and 0 bases at J, leaving 3 bases unmatched. CDR3 bases: TGTGCCAGCCGTGGACAGGGGGTGAACACTGAAGCTTTCTTT. Translation: CASRGQGVNTEAFF.

This clonotype was seen ten or more times. Written as DNA, the CDR3 is TGTGCCAGCAGTTACGGTTGGCCGAACTACGAGCAGTACTTC. Residues: CASSYGWPNYEQYF. The genes are TRBV6-5 and TRBJ2-7; no firm D call. The CDR3 is 14 residues long. The V gene lost 2 bases and the J gene lost 3 bases, with 11 bases spanning the gap. CDR1 MNHEY and CDR2 SVGAGI come from the germline V gene.

The V gene is TRBV6-2 or TRBV6-3, the J gene TRBJ2-7; tentative D call: TRBD2 (6 bases). The germline CDR1 and CDR2 sequences are MNHEY and SVGEGT. The CDR3 has 16 amino acids. The V end lost 6 bases, the J end lost 6 bases, and 24 bases lay between the germline ends. The CDR3 loop is CASSYASSGGAIEQYF. The CDR3, as DNA: TGTGCCAGCAGCTACGCCTCCTCGGGCGGGGCTATCGAGCAGTACTTC.

This clonotype was recorded a few times. The rearrangement joins TRBV11-1 to TRBJ1-2; 7 nucleotides align to TRBD1. The germline gives CDR1 SGHAT, CDR2 FQDESV (reference sequence). J lost 1 base, V lost 6 bases, and 14 bases had no gene match. The CDR3 spans 17 residues. Written as DNA, the CDR3 is TGTGCCAGCAGACTGTACAGGGGAAATGCTATTAACTATGGCTACACCTTC. The encoded protein is CASRLYRGNAINYGYTF.

This clonotype was observed at least ten times. The chain is built from TRBV4-1 and TRBJ2-5, with 9 nucleotides matching TRBD1. J lost 5 bases, V lost 4 bases, and 2 bases had no gene match. This CDR3 has 13 residues. Germline values: CDR1 MGHRA, CDR2 YSYEKL. The CDR3 DNA follows: TGCGCCAGCAGCCCCGACAGGGGGGAGACCCAGTACTTC. This translates into CASSPDRGETQYF.

This clonotype was counted ten times or more. The rearrangement uses TRBV15 and TRBJ2-7, with 11 positions matching TRBD2. CDR1 is LNHNV, CDR2 YYDKDF, per germline (reference sequence). The V gene end was trimmed by 5 bases and the J gene end by 2 bases; junction bases not matched to a gene: 2. The CDR3 covers 14 residues. The CDR3: CATSGGLAAYEQYF. DNA for the CDR3: TGTGCCACCAGCGGGGGACTAGCGGCCTACGAGCAGTACTTC.

At least ten counts were recorded for this clonotype. The chain employs TRBV19 and TRBJ1-1; 7 positions match TRBD1. The J segment lost 3 bases and the V segment lost 6 bases, leaving 4 bases of the junction unmatched. Germline-derived CDR1 and CDR2 are LNHDA and SQIVND (reference sequence). CDR3 length: 13 amino acids. The CDR3 DNA reads TGTGCCAGTAGGACCAGGGGGGACACTGAAGCTTTCTTT. The encoded protein is CASRTRGDTEAFF. Looking up the rest from reference TRBV19 and TRBJ1-1 gives the full variable domain: DGGITQSPKYLFRKEGQNVTLSCEQNLNHDAMYWYRQDPGQGLRLIYYSQIVNDFQKGDIAEGYSVSREKKESFPLTVTSAQKNPTAFYLCASRTRGDTEAFFGQGTRLTVV.

This clonotype was found many times. The V gene is TRBV28, the J gene TRBJ1-2, with D maybe TRBD1 (5 bases). Per the germline V gene, CDR1 is MDHEN and CDR2 is SYDVKM. There are 13 residues in the CDR3. V was shortened by 8 bases and J by 5 bases, with 15 bases between the two germline ends. CDR3 nucleotide sequence: TGTGCCAGCGGGGCGGACGGATTTTATGGCTACACCTTC. Its protein is CASGADGFYGYTF.